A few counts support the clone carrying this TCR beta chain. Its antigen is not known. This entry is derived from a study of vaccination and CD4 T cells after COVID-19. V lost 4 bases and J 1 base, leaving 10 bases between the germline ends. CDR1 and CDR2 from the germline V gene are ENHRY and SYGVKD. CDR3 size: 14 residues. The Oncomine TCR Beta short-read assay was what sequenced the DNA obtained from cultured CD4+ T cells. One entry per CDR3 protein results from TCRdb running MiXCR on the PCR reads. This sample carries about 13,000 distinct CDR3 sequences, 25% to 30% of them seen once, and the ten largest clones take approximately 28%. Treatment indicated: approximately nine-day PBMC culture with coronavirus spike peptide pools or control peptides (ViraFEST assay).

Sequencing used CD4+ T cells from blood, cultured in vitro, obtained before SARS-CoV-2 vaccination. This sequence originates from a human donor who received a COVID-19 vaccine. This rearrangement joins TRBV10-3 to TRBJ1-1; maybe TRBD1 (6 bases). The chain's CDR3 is CAISVGGENTEAFF. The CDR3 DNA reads TGTGCCATCAGTGTAGGGGGGGAGAACACTGAAGCTTTCTTT.